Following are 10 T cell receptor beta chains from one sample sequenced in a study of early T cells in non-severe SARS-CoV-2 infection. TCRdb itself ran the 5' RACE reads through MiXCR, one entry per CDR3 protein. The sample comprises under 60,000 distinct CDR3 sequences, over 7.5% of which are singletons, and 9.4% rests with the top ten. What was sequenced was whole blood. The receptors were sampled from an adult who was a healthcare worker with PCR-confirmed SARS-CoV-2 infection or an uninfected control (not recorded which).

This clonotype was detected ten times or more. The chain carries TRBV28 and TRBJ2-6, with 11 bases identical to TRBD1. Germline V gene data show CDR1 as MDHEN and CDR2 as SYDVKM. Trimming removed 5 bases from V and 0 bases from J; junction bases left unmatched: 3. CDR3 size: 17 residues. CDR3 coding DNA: TGTGCCAGCAGTCCCGGGACAGGGGGCTCTGGGGCCAACGTCCTGACTTTC. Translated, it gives CASSPGTGGSGANVLTF.

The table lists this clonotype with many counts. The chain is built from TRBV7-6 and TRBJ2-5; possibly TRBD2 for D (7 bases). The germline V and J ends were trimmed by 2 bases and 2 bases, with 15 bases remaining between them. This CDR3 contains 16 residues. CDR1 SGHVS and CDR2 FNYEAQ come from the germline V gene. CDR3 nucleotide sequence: TGTGCCAGCAGCTTAAGTCCGGGGGGCCTACAAGAGACCCAGTACTTC. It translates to CASSLSPGGLQETQYF.

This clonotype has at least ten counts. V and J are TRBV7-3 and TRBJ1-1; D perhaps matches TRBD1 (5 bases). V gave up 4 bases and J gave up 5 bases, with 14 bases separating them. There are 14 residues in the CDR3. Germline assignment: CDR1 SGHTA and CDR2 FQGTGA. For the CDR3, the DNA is TGTGCCAGCAGCTCGGGACTGGGGGGAACTGAAGCTTTCTTT. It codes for CASSSGLGGTEAFF. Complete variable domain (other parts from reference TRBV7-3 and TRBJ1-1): GAGVSQTPSNKVTEKGKYVELRCDPISGHTALYWYRQSLGQGPEFLIYFQGTGAADDSGLPNDRFFAVRPEGSVSTLKIQRTERGDSAVYLCASSSGLGGTEAFFGQGTRLTVV.

The CDR3 is CASSLDRGNSPLHF. The CDR3 region has the DNA TGTGCCAGCAGCTTGGACAGGGGGAATTCACCCCTCCACTTT. The V call is TRBV12-3 or TRBV12-4, the J call TRBJ1-6; 10 bases agree with TRBD1. The CDR3 is 14 residues long. The junction had 3 bases not matched to a gene; V was cut back by 6 bases and J by 7 bases.

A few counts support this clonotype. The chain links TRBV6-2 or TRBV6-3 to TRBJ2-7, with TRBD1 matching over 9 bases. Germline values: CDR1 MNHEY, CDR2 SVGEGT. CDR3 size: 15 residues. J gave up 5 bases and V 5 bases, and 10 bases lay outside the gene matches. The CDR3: CASSPGQGHRDEQYF. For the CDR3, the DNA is TGTGCCAGCAGTCCGGGACAGGGTCATCGGGACGAGCAGTACTTC.

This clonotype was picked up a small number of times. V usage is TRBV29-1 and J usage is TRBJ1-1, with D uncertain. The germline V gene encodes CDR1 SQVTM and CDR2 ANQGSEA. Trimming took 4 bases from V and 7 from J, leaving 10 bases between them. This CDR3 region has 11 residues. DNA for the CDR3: TGCAGCGTTGCGGGCCTCAGTGAAGCTTTCTTT. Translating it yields CSVAGLSEAFF.

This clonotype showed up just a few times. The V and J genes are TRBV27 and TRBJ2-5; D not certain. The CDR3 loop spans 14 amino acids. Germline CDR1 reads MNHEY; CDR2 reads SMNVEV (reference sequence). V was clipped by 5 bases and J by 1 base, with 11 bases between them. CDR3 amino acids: CASSREAVQETQYF. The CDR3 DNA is TGTGCCAGCAGTAGAGAGGCAGTCCAAGAGACCCAGTACTTC.

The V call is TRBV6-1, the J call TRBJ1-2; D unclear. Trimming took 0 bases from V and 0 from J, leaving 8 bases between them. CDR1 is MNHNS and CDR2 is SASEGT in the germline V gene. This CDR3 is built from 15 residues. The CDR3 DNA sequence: TGTGCCAGCAGTGAAGCGGGAGGCTCTAACTATGGCTACACCTTC. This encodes CASSEAGGSNYGYTF.

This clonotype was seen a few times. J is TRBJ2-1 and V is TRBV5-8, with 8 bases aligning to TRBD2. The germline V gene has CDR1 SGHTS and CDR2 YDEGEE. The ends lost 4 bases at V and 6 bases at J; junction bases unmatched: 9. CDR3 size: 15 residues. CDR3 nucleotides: TGTGCCAGCAGCCTCTTACCGGGACTAGGCAATGAGCAGTTCTTC. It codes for CASSLLPGLGNEQFF.

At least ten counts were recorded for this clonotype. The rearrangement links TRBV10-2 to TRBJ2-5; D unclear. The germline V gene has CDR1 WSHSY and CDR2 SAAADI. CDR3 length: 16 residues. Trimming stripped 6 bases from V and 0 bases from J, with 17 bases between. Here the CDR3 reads CASRPEAQGYQETQYF. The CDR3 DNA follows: TGCGCCAGCAGACCCGAGGCGCAAGGGTACCAAGAGACCCAGTACTTC.